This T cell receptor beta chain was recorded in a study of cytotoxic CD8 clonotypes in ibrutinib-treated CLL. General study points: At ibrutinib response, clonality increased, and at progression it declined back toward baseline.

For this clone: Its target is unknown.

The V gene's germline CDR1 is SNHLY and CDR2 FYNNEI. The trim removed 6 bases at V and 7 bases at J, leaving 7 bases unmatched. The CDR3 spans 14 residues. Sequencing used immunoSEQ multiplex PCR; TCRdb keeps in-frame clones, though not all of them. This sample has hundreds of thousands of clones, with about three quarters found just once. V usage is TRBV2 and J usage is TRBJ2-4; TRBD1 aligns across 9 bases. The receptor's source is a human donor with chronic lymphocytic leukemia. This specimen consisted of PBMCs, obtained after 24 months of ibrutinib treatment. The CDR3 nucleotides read TGTGCCAGCAGAGGGGACAGGGCCGGGAACATTCAGTACTTC. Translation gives CASRGDRAGNIQYF. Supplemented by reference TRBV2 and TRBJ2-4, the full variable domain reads EPEVTQTPSHQVTQMGQEVILRCVPISNHLYFYWYRQILGQKVEFLVSFYNNEISEKSEIFDDQFSVERPDGSNFTLKIRSTKLEDSAMYFCASRGDRAGNIQYFGAGTRLSVL.